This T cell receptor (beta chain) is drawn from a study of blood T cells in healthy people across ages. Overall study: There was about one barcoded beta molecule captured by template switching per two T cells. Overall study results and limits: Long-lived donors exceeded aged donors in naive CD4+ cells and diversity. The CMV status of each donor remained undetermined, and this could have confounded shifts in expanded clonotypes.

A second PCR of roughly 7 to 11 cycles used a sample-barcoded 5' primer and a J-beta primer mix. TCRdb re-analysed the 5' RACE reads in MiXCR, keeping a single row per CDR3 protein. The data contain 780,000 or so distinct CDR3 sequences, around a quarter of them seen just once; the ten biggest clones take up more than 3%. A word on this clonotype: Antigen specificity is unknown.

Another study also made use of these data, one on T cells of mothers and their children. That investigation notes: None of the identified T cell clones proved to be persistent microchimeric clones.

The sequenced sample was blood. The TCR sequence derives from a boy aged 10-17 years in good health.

CDR3 bases: TGTGCCAGCAGCGGGACCCCGGGAACCGGGGAGCTGTTTTTT. It encodes CASSGTPGTGELFF. V usage is TRBV6-2 or TRBV6-3 and J usage is TRBJ2-2; D assignment may be TRBD1 or TRBD2 (5 bases each). The CDR3 loop spans 14 amino acids. Germline CDR1 is MNHEY and CDR2 is SVGEGT. The V end was cut by 6 bases, the J end by 5 bases, with 13 bases between.